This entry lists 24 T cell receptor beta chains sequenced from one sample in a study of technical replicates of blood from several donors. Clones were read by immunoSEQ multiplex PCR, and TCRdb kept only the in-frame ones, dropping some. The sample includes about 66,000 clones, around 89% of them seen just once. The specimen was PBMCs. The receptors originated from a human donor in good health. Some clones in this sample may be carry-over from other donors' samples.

CDR3 nucleotides: TGTGCCAGCCATGAACTAGCGGGAGGCGCGGGTGAGCAGTTCTTC. The encoded protein is CASHELAGGAGEQFF. The chain uses TRBV5-6 and TRBJ2-1; 12 bases line up with TRBD2. Per the germline V gene, CDR1 is SGHDT and CDR2 is YYEEEE. The CDR3 contains 15 residues. After removal of 7 bases from V and 9 bases from J, the junction contained 11 bases not matched to a gene. The complete variable domain, with remaining parts taken from reference TRBV5-6 and TRBJ2-1, reads DAGVTQSPTHLIKTRGQQVTLRCSPKSGHDTVSWYQQALGQGPQFIFQYYEEEERQRGNFPDRFSGHQFPNYSSELNVNALLLGDSALYLCASHELAGGAGEQFFGPGTRLTVL.

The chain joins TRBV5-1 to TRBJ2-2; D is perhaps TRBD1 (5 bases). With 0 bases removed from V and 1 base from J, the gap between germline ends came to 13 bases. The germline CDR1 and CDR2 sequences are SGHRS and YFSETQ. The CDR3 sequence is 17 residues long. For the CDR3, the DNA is TGCGCCAGCAGCTTGGTGGCAGGGCCCATGAACACCGGGGAGCTGTTTTTT. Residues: CASSLVAGPMNTGELFF.

The CDR3 reads CASRDGQGHTEAFF. The CDR3 DNA reads as TGTGCCAGCAGAGATGGACAGGGGCACACTGAAGCTTTCTTT. The V and J genes are TRBV2 and TRBJ1-1, with TRBD1 identical over 9 bases. V lost 6 bases and J lost 3; bases outside the gene matches: 5. From germline, CDR1 is SNHLY and CDR2 FYNNEI. This CDR3 contains 14 residues. The full variable domain, its missing parts supplied by reference TRBV2 and TRBJ1-1, is EPEVTQTPSHQVTQMGQEVILRCVPISNHLYFYWYRQILGQKVEFLVSFYNNEISEKSEIFDDQFSVERPDGSNFTLKIRSTKLEDSAMYFCASRDGQGHTEAFFGQGTRLTVV.

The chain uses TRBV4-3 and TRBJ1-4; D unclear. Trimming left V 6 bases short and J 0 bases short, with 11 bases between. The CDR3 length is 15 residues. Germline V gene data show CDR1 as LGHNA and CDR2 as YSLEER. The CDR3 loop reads CASRVIAATNEKLFF. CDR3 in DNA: TGCGCCAGCAGAGTTATCGCGGCAACTAATGAAAAACTGTTTTTT.

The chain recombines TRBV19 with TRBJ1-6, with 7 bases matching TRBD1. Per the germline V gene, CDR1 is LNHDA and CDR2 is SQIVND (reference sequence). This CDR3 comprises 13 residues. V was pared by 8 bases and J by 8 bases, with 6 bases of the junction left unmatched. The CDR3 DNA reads TGTGCCAGTGAGGGACAGAGGTATTCACCCCTCCACTTT. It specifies CASEGQRYSPLHF.

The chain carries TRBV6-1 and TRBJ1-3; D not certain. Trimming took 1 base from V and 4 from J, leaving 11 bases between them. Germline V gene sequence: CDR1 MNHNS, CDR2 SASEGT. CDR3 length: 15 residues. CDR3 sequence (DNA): TGTGCCAGCAGTGAAGGTGCAGGTGGCGGAAACACCATATATTTT. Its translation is CASSEGAGGGNTIYF.

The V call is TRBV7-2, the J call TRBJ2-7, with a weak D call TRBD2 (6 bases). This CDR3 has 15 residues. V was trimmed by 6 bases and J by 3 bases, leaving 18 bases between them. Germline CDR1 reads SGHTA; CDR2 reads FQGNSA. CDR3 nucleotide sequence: TGTGCCAGCAGGTTCACAGGTGGCGGGGACTACGAGCAGTACTTC. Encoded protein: CASRFTGGGDYEQYF.

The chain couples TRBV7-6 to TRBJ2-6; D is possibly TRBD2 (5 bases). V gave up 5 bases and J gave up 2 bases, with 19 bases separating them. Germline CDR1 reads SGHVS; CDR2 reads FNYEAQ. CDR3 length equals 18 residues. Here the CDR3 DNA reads TGTGCCAGCAGCCACAGCGGTCCTACTTTAACTGGGGCCAACGTCCTGACTTTC. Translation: CASSHSGPTLTGANVLTF.

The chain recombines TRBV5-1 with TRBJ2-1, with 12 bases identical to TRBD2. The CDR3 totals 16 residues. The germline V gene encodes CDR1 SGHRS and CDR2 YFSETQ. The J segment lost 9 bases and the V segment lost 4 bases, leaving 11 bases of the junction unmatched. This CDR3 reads CASSRAGTSGSLEQFF. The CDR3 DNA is TGCGCCAGCAGCCGGGCGGGGACTAGCGGGTCACTTGAGCAGTTCTTC.

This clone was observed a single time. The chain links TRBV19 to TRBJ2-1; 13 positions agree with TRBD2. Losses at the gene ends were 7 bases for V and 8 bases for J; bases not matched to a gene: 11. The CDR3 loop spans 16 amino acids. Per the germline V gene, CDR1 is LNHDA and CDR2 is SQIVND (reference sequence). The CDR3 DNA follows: TGTGCCAGTAAGGGACTAGCGGGACGTTATGTCTATGAGCAGTTCTTC. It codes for CASKGLAGRYVYEQFF.

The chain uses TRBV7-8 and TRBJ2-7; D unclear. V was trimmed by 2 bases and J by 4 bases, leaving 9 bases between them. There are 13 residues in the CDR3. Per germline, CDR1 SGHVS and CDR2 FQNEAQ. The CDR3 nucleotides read TGTGCCAGCAGCTTAAACCTAGGATACGAGCAGTACTTC. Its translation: CASSLNLGYEQYF.

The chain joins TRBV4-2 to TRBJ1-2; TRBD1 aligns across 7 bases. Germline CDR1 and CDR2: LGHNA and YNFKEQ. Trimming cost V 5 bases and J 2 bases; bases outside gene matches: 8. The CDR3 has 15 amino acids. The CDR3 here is CASSLAGGQNYGYTF. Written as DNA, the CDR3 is TGTGCCAGCAGCTTAGCGGGGGGACAGAACTATGGCTACACCTTC.

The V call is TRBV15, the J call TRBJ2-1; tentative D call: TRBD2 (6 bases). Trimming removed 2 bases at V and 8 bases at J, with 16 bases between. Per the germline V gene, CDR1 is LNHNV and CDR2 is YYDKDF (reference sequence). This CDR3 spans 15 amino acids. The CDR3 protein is CATSRRGAGTYEQFF. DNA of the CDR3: TGTGCCACCAGCAGACGCGGGGCCGGGACCTATGAGCAGTTCTTC.

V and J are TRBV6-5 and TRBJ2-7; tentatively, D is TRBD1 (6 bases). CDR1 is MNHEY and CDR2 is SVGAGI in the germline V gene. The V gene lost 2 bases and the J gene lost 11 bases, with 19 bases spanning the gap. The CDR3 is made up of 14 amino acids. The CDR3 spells CASSYQGSTSREYF. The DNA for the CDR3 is TGTGCCAGCAGTTACCAGGGGTCGACTTCGAGGGAGTACTTC.

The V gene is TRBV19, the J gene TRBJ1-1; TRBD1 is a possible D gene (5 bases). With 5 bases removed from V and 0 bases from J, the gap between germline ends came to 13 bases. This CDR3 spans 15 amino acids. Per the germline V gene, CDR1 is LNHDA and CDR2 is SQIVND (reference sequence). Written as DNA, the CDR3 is TGTGCCAGTAGTGTGGGACGGGAGATGAACACTGAAGCTTTCTTT. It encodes CASSVGREMNTEAFF.

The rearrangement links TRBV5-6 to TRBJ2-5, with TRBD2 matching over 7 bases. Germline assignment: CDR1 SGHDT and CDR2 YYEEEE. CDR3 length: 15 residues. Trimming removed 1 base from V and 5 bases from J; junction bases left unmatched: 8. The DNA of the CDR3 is TGTGCCAGCAGCTTGTTTGGGCGGGGGAGGGAGACCCAGTACTTC. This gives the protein CASSLFGRGRETQYF.

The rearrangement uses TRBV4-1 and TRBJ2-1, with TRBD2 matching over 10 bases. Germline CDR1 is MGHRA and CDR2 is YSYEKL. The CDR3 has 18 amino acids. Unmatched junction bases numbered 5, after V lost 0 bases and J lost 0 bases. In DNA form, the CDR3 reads TGCGCCAGCAGCCAAGATGCAGGACTAGCGGACTCCTACAATGAGCAGTTCTTC. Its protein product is CASSQDAGLADSYNEQFF.

The CDR3 is CASSQDGTTQETQYF. The DNA for the CDR3 is TGCGCCAGCAGCCAAGATGGGACTACACAAGAGACCCAGTACTTC. The chain combines TRBV4-1 with TRBJ2-5; 7 nucleotides match TRBD2. The CDR3 is 15 amino acids. The J segment lost 2 bases and the V segment lost 0 bases, leaving 3 bases of the junction unmatched. Per the germline V gene, CDR1 is MGHRA and CDR2 is YSYEKL.

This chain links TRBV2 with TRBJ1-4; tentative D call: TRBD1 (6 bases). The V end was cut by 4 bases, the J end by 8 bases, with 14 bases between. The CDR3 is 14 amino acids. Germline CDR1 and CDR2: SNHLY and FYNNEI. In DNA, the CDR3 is TGTGCCAGCAGTGCGCAGGGGATTCAAGAAAAACTGTTTTTT. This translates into CASSAQGIQEKLFF.

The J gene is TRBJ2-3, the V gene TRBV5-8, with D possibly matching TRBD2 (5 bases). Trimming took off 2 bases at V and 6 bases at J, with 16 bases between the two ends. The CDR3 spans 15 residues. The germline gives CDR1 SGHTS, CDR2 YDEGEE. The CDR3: CASSFSTGSWDTQYF. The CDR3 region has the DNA TGTGCCAGCAGCTTCAGTACGGGAAGCTGGGATACGCAGTATTTT. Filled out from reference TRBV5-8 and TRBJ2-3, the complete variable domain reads EAGVTQSPTHLIKTRGQQATLRCSPISGHTSVYWYQQALGLGLQFLLWYDEGEERNRGNFPPRFSGRQFPNYSSELNVNALELEDSALYLCASSFSTGSWDTQYFGPGTRLTVL.

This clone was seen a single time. The CDR3 reads CASSLGPSGGNEQFF. The CDR3 DNA sequence: TGTGCCAGCAGCTTAGGGCCTAGCGGGGGCAATGAGCAGTTCTTC. This chain uses TRBV7-2 with TRBJ2-1; 10 bases agree with TRBD2. The germline V gene encodes CDR1 SGHTA and CDR2 FQGNSA. Germline trimming cut 1 base from V and 6 bases from J; bases unmatched to any gene: 3. This CDR3 is 15 amino acids long.

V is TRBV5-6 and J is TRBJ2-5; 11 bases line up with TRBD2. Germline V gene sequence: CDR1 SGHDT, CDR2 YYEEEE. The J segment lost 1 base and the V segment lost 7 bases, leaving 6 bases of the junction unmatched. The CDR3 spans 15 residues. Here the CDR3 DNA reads TGTGCCAGCTGCCCGGGACTAGCGGTCCAAGAGACCCAGTACTTC. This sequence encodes CASCPGLAVQETQYF.

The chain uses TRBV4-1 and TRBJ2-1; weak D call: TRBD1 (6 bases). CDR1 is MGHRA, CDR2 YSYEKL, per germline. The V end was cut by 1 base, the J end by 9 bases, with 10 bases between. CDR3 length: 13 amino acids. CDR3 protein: CASSQVTGIEQFF. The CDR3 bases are TGCGCCAGCAGCCAAGTAACAGGGATTGAGCAGTTCTTC.

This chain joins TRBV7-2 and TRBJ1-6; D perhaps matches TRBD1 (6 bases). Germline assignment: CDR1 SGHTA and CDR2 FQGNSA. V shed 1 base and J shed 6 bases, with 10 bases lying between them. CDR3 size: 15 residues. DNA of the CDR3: TGTGCCAGCAGCTTAGTTACAGGGACTAATTCACCCCTCCACTTT. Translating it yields CASSLVTGTNSPLHF.